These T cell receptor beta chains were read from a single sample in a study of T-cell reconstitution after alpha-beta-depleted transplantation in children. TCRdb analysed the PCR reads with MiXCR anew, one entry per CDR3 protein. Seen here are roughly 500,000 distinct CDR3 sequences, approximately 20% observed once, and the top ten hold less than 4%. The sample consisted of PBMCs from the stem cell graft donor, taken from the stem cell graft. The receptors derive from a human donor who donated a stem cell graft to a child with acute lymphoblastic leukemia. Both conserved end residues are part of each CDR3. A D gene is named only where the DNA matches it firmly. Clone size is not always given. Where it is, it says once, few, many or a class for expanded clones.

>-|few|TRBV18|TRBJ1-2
TGTGCCAGCTCCCCGGGGTTCGTTGGCTACACCTTC
CASSPGFVGYTF
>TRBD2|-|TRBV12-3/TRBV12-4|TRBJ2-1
TGTGCCAGCAGCGTAGCGGGAGGCCCGTTCTTC
CASSVAGGPFF
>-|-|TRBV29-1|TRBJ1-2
TGCAGCGTCCTACCTTCCCTCTCTAACTATGGCTACACCTTC
CSVLPSLSNYGYTF
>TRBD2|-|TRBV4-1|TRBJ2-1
TGCGCCAGCAGTCTGAGCGGGAGAAGACACAATGAGCAGTTCTTC
CASSLSGRRHNEQFF
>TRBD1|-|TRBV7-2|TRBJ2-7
TGTGCCAGCAGCTTAGTGGCCTTTACAGGGGGCGGGGACGAGCAGTACTTC
CASSLVAFTGGGDEQYF
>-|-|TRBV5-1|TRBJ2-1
TGCGCCAGCAGCTTCATGGGAGCGGTTTACAATGAGCAGTTCTTC
CASSFMGAVYNEQFF
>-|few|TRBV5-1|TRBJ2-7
TGCGCCAGCAGCCCCTCGACCGACACCGACGAGCAGTACTTC
CASSPSTDTDEQYF
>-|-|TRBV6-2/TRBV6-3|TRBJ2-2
TGTGCCACGACCTTCGGGGTATCGAACACCGGGGAGCTGTTTTTT
CATTFGVSNTGELFF
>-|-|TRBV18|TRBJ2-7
TGTGCCAGCTCACCAATAACAGGGTCCTACGAGCAGTACTTC
CASSPITGSYEQYF
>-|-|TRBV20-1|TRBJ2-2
TGCAGTGCTAGAGTAGGCAGACCGAACACCGGGGAGCTGTTTTTT
CSARVGRPNTGELFF
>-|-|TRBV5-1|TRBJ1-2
TGCGCCAGCAGCAGCGGAACAGGGACTGCGTATGGCTACACCTTC
CASSSGTGTAYGYTF
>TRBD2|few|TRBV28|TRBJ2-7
TGTGCCAGCAGACCTCTAGCGGGTCAGCCCTACGAGCAGTACTTC
CASRPLAGQPYEQYF
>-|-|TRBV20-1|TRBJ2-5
TGCAGTTTCAGGAGCTACCAAGAGACCCAGTACTTC
CSFRSYQETQYF
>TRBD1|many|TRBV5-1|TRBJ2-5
TGCGCCAGCAGCTTGTGGGGACAGGGGGCGAAGGCGACAGAGACCCAGTACTTC
CASSLWGQGAKATETQYF
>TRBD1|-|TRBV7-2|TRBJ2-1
TGTGCCAGCAGCCCCCCCCGGACAGGGCAGCACAATGAGCAGTTCTTC
CASSPPRTGQHNEQFF
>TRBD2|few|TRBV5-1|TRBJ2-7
TGCGCCAGCAGGCCCGGGACTAGCGTCTCCTACGAGCAGTACTTC
CASRPGTSVSYEQYF
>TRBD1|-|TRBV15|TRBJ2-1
TGTGCCACCAGCTCGAGACAGGGTTACAATGAGCAGTTCTTC
CATSSRQGYNEQFF
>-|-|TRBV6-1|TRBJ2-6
TGTGCCAGCAGTCCTTGGGGAAGTGGGGCCAACGTCCTGACTTTC
CASSPWGSGANVLTF
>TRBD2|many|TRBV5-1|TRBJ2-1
TGCGCCAGCAGCTGGGCCGGACTAGCGGGAGGGAATGAGCAGTTCTTC
CASSWAGLAGGNEQFF
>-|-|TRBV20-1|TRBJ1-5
TGCAGTGCTAAATCGCAGGGTGAAGCGTTTAGTTCTCAGCCCCAGCATTTT
CSAKSQGEAFSSQPQHF
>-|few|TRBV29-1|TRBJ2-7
TGCAGCGTTGGTTTGGGGGGCGAGCAGTACTTC
CSVGLGGEQYF
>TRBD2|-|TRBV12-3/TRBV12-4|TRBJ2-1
TGTGCCAGCAGTCCACCGGGACTACGGCACAATGAGCAGTTCTTC
CASSPPGLRHNEQFF
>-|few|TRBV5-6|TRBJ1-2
TGTGCCAGCAGCTTGGCCGTTAGGGACGACTACACCTTC
CASSLAVRDDYTF
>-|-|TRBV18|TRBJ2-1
TGTGCCAGCTCACCACTATCGGCCGATGAGCAGTTCTTC
CASSPLSADEQFF
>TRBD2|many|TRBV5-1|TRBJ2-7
TGCGCCAGCAGCGGCGGACTAGCGGGCTACGAGCAGTACTTC
CASSGGLAGYEQYF
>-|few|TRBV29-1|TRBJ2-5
TGCAGCGTTCGGCAGCACGAAGAGACCCAGTACTTC
CSVRQHEETQYF
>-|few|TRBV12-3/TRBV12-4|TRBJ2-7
TGTGCCAGCAGCTCCGACAGATCAGCGATGTACGAGCAGTACTTC
CASSSDRSAMYEQYF
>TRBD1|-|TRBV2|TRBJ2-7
TGTGCCAGCAGTGACGTCGGGACAGGGAGGGTCCACGAGCAGTACTTC
CASSDVGTGRVHEQYF
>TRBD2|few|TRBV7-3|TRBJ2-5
TGTGCCAGCAGCCGCAGCGGGAGGGGAGAGACCCAGTACTTC
CASSRSGRGETQYF
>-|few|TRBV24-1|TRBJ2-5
TGTGCCACGGACTTACAATTCTGGGACAAGCAGGATTGGCAAGAGACCCAGTACTTC
CATDLQFWDKQDWQETQYF
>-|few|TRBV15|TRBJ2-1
TGTGCCACCTCCCTACGGGGGAATGAGCAGTTCTTC
CATSLRGNEQFF
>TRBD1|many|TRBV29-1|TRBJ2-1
TGCAGCGTTGCGCGGCAGGGGGACAATGAGCAGTTCTTC
CSVARQGDNEQFF
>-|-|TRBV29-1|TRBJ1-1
TGCAGCGTTGAATTGAGTGGGACTCACACTGAAGCTTTCTTT
CSVELSGTHTEAFF
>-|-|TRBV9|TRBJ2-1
TGTGCCAGCAGCGTACCTCGGGGGAGCTCCTACAATGAGCAGTTCTTC
CASSVPRGSSYNEQFF
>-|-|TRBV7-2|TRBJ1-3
TGTGCCAGCAGCTTAACAGGATACTCTGGAAACACCATATATTTT
CASSLTGYSGNTIYF
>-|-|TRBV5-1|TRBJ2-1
TGCGCCAGCAGCTTCCTGGGGGGAGGCTCCTACAATGAGCAGTTCTTC
CASSFLGGGSYNEQFF
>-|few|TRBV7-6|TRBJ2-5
TGTGCCAGCAGCTTGTTGGGGCTAGGTCAAGAGACCCAGTACTTC
CASSLLGLGQETQYF
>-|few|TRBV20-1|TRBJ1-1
TGCAGTGCTCCTAGGGCAGTGAACACTGAAGCTTTCTTT
CSAPRAVNTEAFF
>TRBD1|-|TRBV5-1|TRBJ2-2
TGCGCCAGCAGCAAGAAAGCCCCGGGACAGGGGGTTGCCGGGGAGCTGTTTTTT
CASSKKAPGQGVAGELFF
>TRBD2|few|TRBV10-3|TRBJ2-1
TGTGCCATCAGTGAGTCAAGCGGGAACAATGAGCAGTTCTTC
CAISESSGNNEQFF